The rows below give T cell receptor beta chains drawn from one sample of a study of blood T cell repertoires in COVID-19. Assay: immunoSEQ multiplex PCR; the TCRdb copy retains only in-frame clones and omits some. The data hold some 130,000 clones, with roughly 88% observed a single time. Sequencing was carried out using PBMCs or T cells enriched from blood (not recorded which). The receptor set was obtained from a man between 45 and 60 years old who had recovered from COVID-19. Both conserved end residues are part of each CDR3. A D gene is named only where the DNA matches it firmly. Expanded clones get a size class; other rows say once, few or many, or leave the size out.

CDR3: CASSKAAYKFRGYNQPQHF
DNA: TGTGCCAGCAGCAAAGCCGCTTACAAGTTTCGAGGTTACAATCAGCCCCAGCATTTT
length: 19
V: TRBV21-1
size: NA
J: TRBJ1-5
D: NA

CDR3: CASSDGQIVSAF
DNA: TGTGCCAGCAGTGATGGACAGATTGTTAGTGCCTTC
length: 12
V: TRBV2
size: NA
J: TRBJ1-2
D: NA

CDR3: CASSKGQWHTEAFF
DNA: TGTGCCAGCAGCAAGGGACAGTGGCATACTGAAGCTTTCTTT
length: 14
V: TRBV7-2
size: NA
J: TRBJ1-1
D: TRBD1

CDR3: CASSPYSGNQPQHF
DNA: TGTGCCAGCTCACCATACAGTGGCAATCAGCCCCAGCATTTT
length: 14
V: TRBV18
size: NA
J: TRBJ1-5
D: NA

CDR3: CASTTGGSGNTIYF
DNA: TGTGCCAGCACCACGGGGGGGTCTGGAAACACCATATATTTT
length: 14
V: TRBV28
size: NA
J: TRBJ1-3
D: NA

CDR3: CARSGDINYGYTF
DNA: TGTGCCAGAAGCGGTGACATTAACTATGGCTACACCTTC
length: 13
V: TRBV5-3
size: NA
J: TRBJ1-2
D: NA

CDR3: CASSQETRSSGRGADTQYF
DNA: TGTGCCAGCAGCCAAGAAACGCGTTCTAGCGGGCGAGGGGCAGATACGCAGTATTTT
length: 19
V: TRBV4-2
size: NA
J: TRBJ2-3
D: TRBD2

CDR3: CASSEILGGGQPQHF
DNA: TGTGCCAGCAGTGAGATACTGGGCGGAGGACAGCCCCAGCATTTT
length: 15
V: TRBV2
size: few
J: TRBJ1-5
D: NA

CDR3: CASPPETGYSYNEQFF
DNA: TGTGCCAGCCCACCGGAGACAGGGTACTCCTACAATGAGCAGTTCTTC
length: 16
V: TRBV28
size: NA
J: TRBJ2-1
D: TRBD1

CDR3: CASSISGTGGEKLFF
DNA: TGTGCCAGTAGTATTTCGGGGACGGGGGGTGAAAAACTGTTTTTT
length: 15
V: TRBV19
size: NA
J: TRBJ1-4
D: NA

CDR3: CARSLLARVSLGYTF
DNA: TGTGCCAGAAGCTTGTTGGCCAGGGTCTCTCTTGGCTACACCTTC
length: 15
V: TRBV5-3
size: NA
J: TRBJ1-2
D: NA

CDR3: CASSRDRVYGYTF
DNA: TGTGCCAGCAGCAGGGACAGGGTCTATGGCTACACCTTC
length: 13
V: TRBV5-6
size: NA
J: TRBJ1-2
D: TRBD1

CDR3: CASSQTGTVHNEQFF
DNA: TGTGCCAGCAGTCAGACCGGGACAGTACACAATGAGCAGTTCTTC
length: 15
V: TRBV27
size: NA
J: TRBJ2-1
D: TRBD1

CDR3: CASSWGQVGQPQHF
DNA: TGCGCCAGCAGCTGGGGACAGGTTGGGCAGCCCCAGCATTTT
length: 14
V: TRBV5-1
size: NA
J: TRBJ1-5
D: TRBD1

CDR3: CASSPGLGDQPQHF
DNA: TGTGCCAGCAGTCCGGGACTAGGCGATCAGCCCCAGCATTTT
length: 14
V: TRBV2
size: NA
J: TRBJ1-5
D: NA

CDR3: CASSLVRFSSSGNTIYF
DNA: TGTGCCAGCAGCTTAGTCCGATTCTCGAGCTCTGGAAACACCATATATTTT
length: 17
V: TRBV11-2
size: once
J: TRBJ1-3
D: NA

CDR3: CATSRGRHTGELFF
DNA: TGTGCCACCAGCAGAGGGAGGCACACCGGGGAGCTGTTTTTT
length: 14
V: TRBV15
size: NA
J: TRBJ2-2
D: NA

CDR3: CASSVAGEPDTQYF
DNA: TGTGCCAGCAGCGTTGCTGGGGAGCCAGATACGCAGTATTTT
length: 14
V: TRBV9
size: NA
J: TRBJ2-3
D: NA

CDR3: CASSVTPRGSGELFF
DNA: TGTGCCAGCAGTGTGACTCCCCGCGGGTCCGGGGAGCTGTTTTTT
length: 15
V: TRBV2
size: NA
J: TRBJ2-2
D: NA

CDR3: CSASETGGQPQHF
DNA: TGCAGTGCTAGTGAGACAGGAGGTCAGCCCCAGCATTTT
length: 13
V: TRBV20-1
size: NA
J: TRBJ1-5
D: NA

CDR3: CASSQGTGPGGYTF
DNA: TGTGCCAGCAGCCAAGGGACAGGGCCGGGGGGCTACACCTTC
length: 14
V: TRBV7-2
size: NA
J: TRBJ1-2
D: TRBD1

CDR3: CASSPGQGANQETQYF
DNA: TGCGCCAGCAGCCCAGGACAGGGGGCGAACCAAGAGACCCAGTACTTC
length: 16
V: TRBV4-1
size: NA
J: TRBJ2-5
D: TRBD1

CDR3: CASSARVAADGYTF
DNA: TGTGCCAGCAGCGCCCGCGTCGCCGCCGATGGCTACACCTTC
length: 14
V: TRBV9
size: NA
J: TRBJ1-2
D: NA

CDR3: CASSFGGETQYF
DNA: TGCGCCAGCAGCTTCGGCGGAGAGACCCAGTACTTC
length: 12
V: TRBV5-1
size: NA
J: TRBJ2-5
D: NA

CDR3: CASSSSAHGTYNEQFF
DNA: TGTGCCAGCTCCTCCTCAGCACACGGGACCTACAATGAGCAGTTCTTC
length: 16
V: TRBV18
size: NA
J: TRBJ2-1
D: NA

CDR3: CASVVAGGRETQYF
DNA: TGTGCCTCCGTGGTAGCGGGGGGGAGAGAGACCCAGTACTTC
length: 14
V: TRBV30
size: NA
J: TRBJ2-5
D: TRBD2

CDR3: CATSDSRVFNEQFF
DNA: TGTGCCACCAGTGATTCCAGGGTTTTCAATGAGCAGTTCTTC
length: 14
V: TRBV24-1
size: NA
J: TRBJ2-1
D: NA

CDR3: CASSIPGEGEFF
DNA: TGTGCCAGCAGCATTCCTGGGGAGGGGGAGTTCTTC
length: 12
V: TRBV7-9
size: NA
J: TRBJ2-1
D: NA

CDR3: CASSVDPRVGNEQFF
DNA: TGTGCCAGCAGCGTAGATCCCAGGGTAGGCAATGAGCAGTTCTTC
length: 15
V: TRBV9
size: few
J: TRBJ2-1
D: NA

CDR3: CASSLVGGQGTGANVLTF
DNA: TGCGCCAGCAGCTTGGTGGGGGGGCAAGGAACTGGGGCCAACGTCCTGACTTTC
length: 18
V: TRBV5-1
size: NA
J: TRBJ2-6
D: NA

CDR3: CASSWDRHQPQHF
DNA: TGTGCCAGCAGTTGGGACAGGCATCAGCCCCAGCATTTT
length: 13
V: TRBV28
size: NA
J: TRBJ1-5
D: TRBD1

CDR3: CASTNRDRGRNNYGYTF
DNA: TGTGCCAGCACTAACCGGGACAGGGGCAGAAATAACTATGGCTACACCTTC
length: 17
V: TRBV28
size: NA
J: TRBJ1-2
D: TRBD1

CDR3: CASSADRVHNSPLHF
DNA: TGTGCCAGCAGCGCAGACAGGGTCCATAATTCACCCCTCCACTTT
length: 15
V: TRBV7-2
size: NA
J: TRBJ1-6
D: TRBD1

CDR3: CASSYSMGQGSYEQYF
DNA: TGTGCCAGCAGTTACTCGATGGGACAGGGGTCCTACGAGCAGTACTTC
length: 16
V: TRBV6-5
size: NA
J: TRBJ2-7
D: TRBD1

CDR3: CASSLLAAAQYTQYF
DNA: TGTGCCAGCAGCCTACTAGCGGCTGCACAATATACGCAGTATTTT
length: 15
V: TRBV28
size: NA
J: TRBJ2-3
D: TRBD2

CDR3: CASSPADRYEQYF
DNA: TGTGCCAGCAGCCCAGCGGACAGGTACGAGCAGTACTTC
length: 13
V: TRBV11-2
size: NA
J: TRBJ2-7
D: TRBD1

CDR3: CASSPDQGTNYGYTF
DNA: TGTGCCAGCTCACCTGACCAGGGTACCAACTATGGCTACACCTTC
length: 15
V: TRBV18
size: NA
J: TRBJ1-2
D: NA

CDR3: CASSLGTDRVLTF
DNA: TGTGCCAGCAGCTTGGGGACTGATAGAGTCCTGACTTTC
length: 13
V: TRBV7-2
size: NA
J: TRBJ2-6
D: NA

CDR3: CASSQAGVIDTQYF
DNA: TGTGCCAGCAGTCAAGCGGGAGTAATAGATACGCAGTATTTT
length: 14
V: TRBV28
size: NA
J: TRBJ2-3
D: TRBD2

CDR3: CASSPVPEFYGYTF
DNA: TGTGCCAGCTCACCGGTGCCGGAGTTTTATGGCTACACCTTC
length: 14
V: TRBV18
size: few
J: TRBJ1-2
D: NA

CDR3: CASSYVWSSGNTIYF
DNA: TGTGCCAGCAGTTACGTCTGGAGCTCTGGAAACACCATATATTTT
length: 15
V: TRBV6-5
size: NA
J: TRBJ1-3
D: NA

CDR3: CASSPPQGTGINQPQHF
DNA: TGTGCCAGCTCACCACCGCAAGGGACAGGGATAAATCAGCCCCAGCATTTT
length: 17
V: TRBV18
size: NA
J: TRBJ1-5
D: TRBD1

CDR3: CASSLWRESGEAFF
DNA: TGTGCCAGCAGTTTATGGAGGGAGTCTGGTGAAGCTTTCTTT
length: 14
V: TRBV27
size: once
J: TRBJ1-1
D: NA

CDR3: CASSESGGGTYSLYNEQFF
DNA: TGTGCCAGCAGTGAATCGGGAGGAGGAACTTATAGCCTTTACAATGAGCAGTTCTTC
length: 19
V: TRBV6-1
size: NA
J: TRBJ2-1
D: TRBD2

CDR3: CASSRGTEAFF
DNA: TGTGCCAGCAGCCGGGGGACTGAAGCTTTCTTT
length: 11
V: TRBV7-9
size: NA
J: TRBJ1-1
D: NA

CDR3: CASRARTSGGGETQYF
DNA: TGTGCCAGCAGAGCTCGGACTAGCGGAGGGGGGGAGACCCAGTACTTC
length: 16
V: TRBV2
size: once
J: TRBJ2-5
D: TRBD2

CDR3: CASSIDPRAREQFF
DNA: TGTGCCAGTAGTATAGACCCTAGAGCGAGGGAGCAGTTCTTC
length: 14
V: TRBV19
size: NA
J: TRBJ2-1
D: NA

CDR3: CASSLAKDRVTNTDTQYF
DNA: TGCGCCAGCAGCTTGGCGAAAGACAGGGTAACTAACACAGATACGCAGTATTTT
length: 18
V: TRBV5-1
size: NA
J: TRBJ2-3
D: TRBD1

CDR3: CASSLGAGGRTDTQYF
DNA: TGTGCCAGCAGCTTGGGGGCGGGGGGGCGCACAGATACGCAGTATTTT
length: 16
V: TRBV5-4
size: NA
J: TRBJ2-3
D: TRBD2

CDR3: CASSPQGAKGYTF
DNA: TGTGCCAGCTCACCCCAGGGGGCGAAAGGCTACACCTTC
length: 13
V: TRBV18
size: NA
J: TRBJ1-2
D: TRBD1

CDR3: CATTRSGFGTEAFF
DNA: TGTGCCACCACGCGAAGCGGTTTTGGGACTGAAGCTTTCTTT
length: 14
V: TRBV13
size: NA
J: TRBJ1-1
D: NA

CDR3: CASSPGQGSTDTQYF
DNA: TGTGCCAGCAGCCCGGGACAGGGAAGCACAGATACGCAGTATTTT
length: 15
V: TRBV11-3
size: NA
J: TRBJ2-3
D: TRBD1